This record concerns one T cell receptor beta chain sequence. Its antigen is unidentified. This sample is part of a study of a mutant IDH1 vaccine in newly diagnosed glioma. Sequenced by immunoSEQ multiplex PCR; TCRdb stores in-frame clones only, minus some. The sample records about 20,000 clones, roughly four fifths being singletons. In germline, CDR1 is PRHDT, CDR2 FYEKMQ (reference sequence). The V segment lost 3 bases and the J segment 5 bases; nucleotides outside the gene matches: 5. CDR3 length: 16 amino acids. Stated time point: week 23, last vaccination. Each dose of the vaccine consisted of 300 ug of mutant IDH1 20-mer peptide, with topical imiquimod.

V gene TRBV13 combines with J gene TRBJ2-2; TRBD2 matches 11 bases. The TCR sequence derives from a man aged 25 to 40 with glioma. The material sequenced was PBMCs, taken from a glioma patient whose treatment included an IDH1 peptide vaccine. The CDR3 reads CASSFPTSGRTGELFF. Here the CDR3 DNA reads TGTGCCAGCAGCTTCCCCACTAGCGGGAGAACCGGGGAGCTGTTTTTT.